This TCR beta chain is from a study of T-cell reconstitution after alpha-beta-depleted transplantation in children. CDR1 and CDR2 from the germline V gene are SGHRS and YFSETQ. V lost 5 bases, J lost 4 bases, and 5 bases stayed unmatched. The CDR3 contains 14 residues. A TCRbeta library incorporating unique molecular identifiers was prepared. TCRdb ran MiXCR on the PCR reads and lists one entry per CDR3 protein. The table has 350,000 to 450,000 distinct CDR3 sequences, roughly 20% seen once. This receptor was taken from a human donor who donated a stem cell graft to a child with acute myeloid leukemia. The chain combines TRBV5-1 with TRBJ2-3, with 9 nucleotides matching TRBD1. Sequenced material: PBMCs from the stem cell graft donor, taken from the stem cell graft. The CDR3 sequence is CASRSTGGADTQYF. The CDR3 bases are TGCGCCAGCAGGTCCACAGGGGGCGCAGATACGCAGTATTTT.